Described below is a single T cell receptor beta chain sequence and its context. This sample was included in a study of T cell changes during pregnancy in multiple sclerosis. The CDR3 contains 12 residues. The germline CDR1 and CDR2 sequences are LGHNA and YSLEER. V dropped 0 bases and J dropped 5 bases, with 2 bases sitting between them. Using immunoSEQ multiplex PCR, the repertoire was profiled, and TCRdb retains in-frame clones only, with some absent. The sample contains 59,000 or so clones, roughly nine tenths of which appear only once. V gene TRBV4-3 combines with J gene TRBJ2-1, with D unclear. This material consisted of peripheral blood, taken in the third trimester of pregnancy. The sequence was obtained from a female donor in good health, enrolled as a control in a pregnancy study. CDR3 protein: CASSQDNNEQFF. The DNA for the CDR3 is TGCGCCAGCAGCCAAGATAACAATGAGCAGTTCTTC.